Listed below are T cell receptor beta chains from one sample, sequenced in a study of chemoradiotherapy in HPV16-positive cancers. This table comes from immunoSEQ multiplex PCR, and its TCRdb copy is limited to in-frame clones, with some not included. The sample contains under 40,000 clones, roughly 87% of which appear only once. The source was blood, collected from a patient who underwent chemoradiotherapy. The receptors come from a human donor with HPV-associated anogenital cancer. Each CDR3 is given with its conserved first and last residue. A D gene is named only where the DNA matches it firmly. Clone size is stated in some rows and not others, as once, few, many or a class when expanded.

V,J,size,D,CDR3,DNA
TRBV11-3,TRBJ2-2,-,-,CASSYTGTRNAELFF,TGTGCCAGCAGCTACACCGGGACCCGGAACGCGGAGCTGTTTTTT
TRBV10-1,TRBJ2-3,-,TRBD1,CASNRQGPSTDTQYF,TGCGCCAGCAATCGACAGGGTCCAAGCACAGATACGCAGTATTTT
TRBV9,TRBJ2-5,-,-,CASSDPGETQYF,TGTGCCAGCAGCGACCCCGGAGAGACCCAGTACTTC
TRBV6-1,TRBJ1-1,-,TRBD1,CASSEVSQGARCF,TGTGCCAGCAGTGAAGTGTCGCAGGGGGCGCGGTGCTTT
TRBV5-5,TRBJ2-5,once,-,CASSYSSPGPETQYF,TGTGCCAGCAGCTACTCCTCACCGGGGCCGGAGACCCAGTACTTC
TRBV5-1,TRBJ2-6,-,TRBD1,CASGQGRGANVLTF,TGCGCCAGCGGACAGGGGCGAGGGGCCAACGTCCTGACTTTC
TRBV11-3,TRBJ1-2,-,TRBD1,CASSSGGAGYGYTF,TGTGCCAGCAGCTCAGGGGGCGCGGGCTATGGCTACACCTTC
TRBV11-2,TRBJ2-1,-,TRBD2,CASRKAGGPGNEQFF,TGTGCCAGCAGAAAAGCGGGAGGGCCGGGAAATGAGCAGTTCTTC
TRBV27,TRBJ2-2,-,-,CASSLWGDTGELFF,TGTGCCAGCAGTTTATGGGGGGACACCGGGGAGCTGTTTTTT
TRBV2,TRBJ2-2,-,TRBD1,CASSSGQGENTGELFF,TGTGCCAGCAGTTCGGGACAGGGGGAAAACACCGGGGAGCTGTTTTTT
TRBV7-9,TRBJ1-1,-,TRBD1,CASKPGTGMLNTEAFF,TGTGCCAGCAAACCCGGGACAGGGATGTTGAACACTGAAGCTTTCTTT
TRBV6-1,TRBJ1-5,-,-,CASRHINQPQHF,TGTGCCAGCAGACATATCAATCAGCCCCAGCATTTT
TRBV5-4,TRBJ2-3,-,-,CASSLDTLYTDTQYF,TGTGCCAGCAGCCTTGACACGCTTTACACAGATACGCAGTATTTT
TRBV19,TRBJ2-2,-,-,CASSNYRISNTGELFF,TGTGCCAGTAGTAACTACAGGATTTCGAACACCGGGGAGCTGTTTTTT
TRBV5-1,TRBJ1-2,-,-,CASTSRGDVNYGYTF,TGCGCCAGCACCTCACGGGGGGACGTAAACTATGGCTACACCTTC
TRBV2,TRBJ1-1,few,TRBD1,CASRGSSLNTEAFF,TGTGCCTCCAGGGGGTCAAGCTTGAACACTGAAGCTTTCTTT
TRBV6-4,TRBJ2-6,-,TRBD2,CASSDSTSGTGANVLTF,TGTGCCAGCAGTGACTCGACTAGCGGGACGGGGGCCAACGTCCTGACTTTC
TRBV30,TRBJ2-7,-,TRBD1,CAWSPGQGYEQYF,TGTGCCTGGAGTCCGGGACAGGGCTACGAGCAGTACTTC
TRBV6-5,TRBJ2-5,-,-,CASSYSLQETQYF,TGTGCCAGCAGTTACTCCCTACAAGAGACCCAGTACTTC
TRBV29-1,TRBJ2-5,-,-,CSVEETSFQYF,TGCAGCGTTGAAGAGACGTCCTTCCAGTACTTC
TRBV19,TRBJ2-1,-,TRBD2,CASSMGWTSGKNYNEQFF,TGTGCCAGTAGTATGGGGTGGACTAGCGGCAAAAATTACAATGAGCAGTTCTTC
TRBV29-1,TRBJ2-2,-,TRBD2,CSVGEGLALPGGELFF,TGCAGCGTTGGCGAGGGACTAGCCCTACCGGGCGGGGAGCTGTTTTTT
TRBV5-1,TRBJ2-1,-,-,CASSARPTRANSYNEQFF,TGCGCCAGCAGCGCCCGACCTACCAGGGCCAACTCCTACAATGAGCAGTTCTTC
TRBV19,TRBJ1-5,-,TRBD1,CASSPRTGGVSNQPQHF,TGTGCCAGTAGTCCACGGACAGGGGGCGTGAGCAATCAGCCCCAGCATTTT